This TCR beta chain is drawn from a study of CD8 T cells in Susac syndrome. Notes on the study in general: In Susac patients, clonal expansion was not detected in CD4+ cells.

An input of roughly 0.5 to 1 ug of RNA was subjected to reverse transcription using random hexamers. It was immunoSEQ multiplex PCR that amplified TCR beta CDR3 across 54 Vbeta and 13 Jbeta. MiXCR was run by TCRdb on the immunoSEQ multiplex PCR reads, yielding one entry per CDR3 protein. The sample lists approximately 190,000 distinct CDR3 sequences, around 95% occurring once. A remark on this clonotype: Its antigen is not known.

The CDR3 covers 16 residues. With V trimmed by 4 bases and J by 0 bases, 8 bases remained unmatched. CDR1 and CDR2 (germline): SGDLS, YYNGEE. TEMRA cells underwent FACS enrichment and CD8+ and CD4+ T cells underwent negative isolation. This TCR was recovered from a human donor with Susac syndrome. The chain couples TRBV9 to TRBJ2-3, with 7 bases fitting TRBD1. The sequenced sample consisted of CD4+ T cells from PBMCs. The CDR3 coding sequence is TGTGCCAGCAGCCGGGGACAGCCCTACAGCACAGATACGCAGTATTTT. It translates to CASSRGQPYSTDTQYF.